The T cell receptor beta chain under discussion was sequenced for a study of cytomegalovirus exposure and HLA in healthy donors. Whole-study results and caveats: A later analysis, which compared TCR beta chains of equal frequency, found the HLA-associated ones more clonally expanded. 16,951 TCR beta sequences were associated with HLA alleles at 0.05 false discovery rate in a later analysis. Later findings reportedly placed an Asian-associated ancestry cluster below the approximately 670-donor mean for N-insertions.

As for this clone: Antigen specificity is unknown.

The PCR had 60 Vbeta and 13 Jbeta primers. The protocol was immunoSEQ multiplex PCR, while the TCRdb copy is restricted to in-frame clones and leaves out a portion. In the table there are approximately 170,000 clones, around 80% of which are singletons. Sequencing was carried out using PBMCs. The clonotype was recovered from a man aged 35-49 years in good health and CMV-seronegative.

The chain's CDR3 is CASDQRTGSNYGYTF. CDR3 nucleotides: TGTGCCAGTGACCAGCGGACAGGGAGTAACTATGGCTACACCTTC. The chain is built from TRBV19 and TRBJ1-2; 8 bases match TRBD1. With V trimmed by 8 bases and J by 1 base, 9 bases remained unmatched. CDR1 and CDR2 (germline): LNHDA, SQIVND (reference sequence). This CDR3 has 15 residues.